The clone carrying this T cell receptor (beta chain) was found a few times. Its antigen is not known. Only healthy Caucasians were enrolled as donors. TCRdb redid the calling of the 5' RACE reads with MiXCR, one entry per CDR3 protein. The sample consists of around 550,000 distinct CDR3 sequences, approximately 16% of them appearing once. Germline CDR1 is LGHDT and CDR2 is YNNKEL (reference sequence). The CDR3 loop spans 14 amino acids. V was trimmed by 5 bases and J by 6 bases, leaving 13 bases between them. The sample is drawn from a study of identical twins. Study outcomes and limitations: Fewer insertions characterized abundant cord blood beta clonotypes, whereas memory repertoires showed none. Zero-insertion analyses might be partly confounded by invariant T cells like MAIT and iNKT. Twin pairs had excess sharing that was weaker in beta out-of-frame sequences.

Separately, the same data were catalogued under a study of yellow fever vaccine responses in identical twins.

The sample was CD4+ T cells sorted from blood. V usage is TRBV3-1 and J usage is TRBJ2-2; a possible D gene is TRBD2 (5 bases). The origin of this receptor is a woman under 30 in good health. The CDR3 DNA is TGTGCCAGCAGCAGTGAGCTAGCAGCCGGGGAGCTGTTTTTT. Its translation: CASSSELAAGELFF.